These 20 T cell receptor beta chains were all obtained from the same sample, sequenced in a study of blood T cells in healthy people across ages. Through a sample-barcoded 5' primer and a J-beta primer mix, a second PCR was run for about 6 to 12 cycles. TCRdb reprocessed the 5' RACE reads via MiXCR and lists one record per CDR3 protein. The repertoire holds approximately 760,000 distinct CDR3 sequences, with 20% to 25% as singletons. These records were also assigned to another study, of T cells of mothers and their children.

Sequences were obtained from blood. These receptors were collected from a boy younger than 18 in good health.

This clonotype turned up a few times. A read error may be the cause here, since a much bigger clone is one base away. This chain joins TRBV7-2 and TRBJ2-7, with TRBD1 matching over 7 bases. Germline-derived CDR1 and CDR2 are SGHTA and FQGNSA. The CDR3 extends over 13 amino acids. V trimming: 4 bases; J trimming: 3 bases; junction bases outside the gene matches: 3. The CDR3: CASSWDSFYEQYF. The CDR3, as DNA: TGTGCCAGCAGCTGGGACAGCTTCTACGAGCAGTACTTC.

This chain joins TRBV5-1 and TRBJ2-5, with 12 bases aligning to TRBD2. The ends lost 3 bases at V and 3 bases at J; junction bases unmatched: 3. The V gene's germline CDR1 is SGHRS and CDR2 YFSETQ. This CDR3 is built from 15 residues. The CDR3 coding sequence is TGCGCCAGCAGCTGGCGACTAGCGGGGGAAGAGACCCAGTACTTC. It codes for CASSWRLAGEETQYF.

This clonotype was seen only a few times. The genes are TRBV9 and TRBJ2-5, with D tentatively TRBD2 (5 bases). CDR1 SGDLS and CDR2 YYNGEE come from the germline V gene. Trimming removed 1 base at V and 5 bases at J, with 12 bases between. The CDR3 is 14 residues long. The CDR3 loop is CASSVSGIAETQYF. Here the CDR3 DNA reads TGTGCCAGCAGCGTATCGGGGATAGCGGAGACCCAGTACTTC. Drawing the rest from reference TRBV9 and TRBJ2-5, the complete variable domain is DSGVTQTPKHLITATGQRVTLRCSPRSGDLSVYWYQQSLDQGLQFLIQYYNGEERAKGNILERFSAQQFPDLHSELNLSSLELGDSALYFCASSVSGIAETQYFGPGTRLLVL.

This clonotype was detected once. The V gene is TRBV4-3, the J gene TRBJ1-2; a possible D gene is TRBD1 (6 bases). V lost 3 bases, J lost 6 bases, and 14 bases lay in between. Germline V lookup: CDR1 LGHNA, CDR2 YSLEER. The CDR3 loop spans 14 amino acids. CDR3 sequence reads: CASSQRRGGNGYTF. CDR3 in DNA: TGCGCCAGCAGCCAGAGAAGGGGGGGAAATGGCTACACCTTC.

The CDR3 DNA sequence: TGTGCCACCAGTGAGGGGCCCTATAGCAATCAGCCCCAGCATTTT. It specifies CATSEGPYSNQPQHF. The rearrangement uses TRBV24-1 and TRBJ1-5, with D possibly matching TRBD1 (5 bases). CDR1 is KGHDR, CDR2 SFDVKD, per germline. This CDR3 comprises 15 residues. V was pared by 4 bases and J by 0 bases, with 9 bases between.

This chain uses TRBV3-1 with TRBJ2-1; D gene ambiguous. V dropped 3 bases and J dropped 1 base, with 10 bases sitting between them. The CDR3 has 15 amino acids. Germline lookup yields CDR1 LGHDT and CDR2 YNNKEL (reference sequence). The CDR3 sequence is CASSHPESSYNEQFF. CDR3 coding DNA: TGTGCCAGCAGCCACCCTGAGTCGTCCTACAATGAGCAGTTCTTC.

The chain recombines TRBV2 with TRBJ2-1; 8 nucleotides match TRBD2. CDR1 and CDR2 from the germline V gene are SNHLY and FYNNEI. The junction had 8 bases not matched to a gene; V was cut back by 6 bases and J by 7 bases. The CDR3 extends over 14 amino acids. For the CDR3, the DNA is TGTGCCAGCAGACTAGCGGATCATCCGAATGAGCAGTTCTTC. As protein: CASRLADHPNEQFF.

This clonotype was picked up a small number of times. This chain joins TRBV7-2 and TRBJ2-5; the D is unclear. Germline V gene data show CDR1 as SGHTA and CDR2 as FQGNSA. Trimming left V 4 bases short and J 4 bases short, with 10 bases between. This CDR3 spans 13 amino acids. The CDR3 nucleotides are TGTGCCAGCAGCTCCGATGCCCCAGAGACCCAGTACTTC. Amino acids: CASSSDAPETQYF.

The chain employs TRBV7-2 and TRBJ1-2; D call uncertain. The CDR3 totals 14 residues. From germline, CDR1 is SGHTA and CDR2 FQGNSA. The ends were cut back, 3 bases at V and 7 bases at J, with 15 bases in the middle. The CDR3 DNA is TGTGCCAGCAGCTTTCATGTGGGTGTGGGTGGCTACACCTTC. It encodes CASSFHVGVGGYTF.

This clonotype was counted a few times. The chain employs TRBV29-1 and TRBJ2-7, with 9 bases lining up with TRBD2. The germline CDR1 and CDR2 sequences are SQVTM and ANQGSEA. The CDR3 spans 13 residues. Trimming cost V 8 bases and J 0 bases; bases outside gene matches: 5. CDR3 sequence: CSSLTSGSYEQYF. The CDR3 DNA reads TGCAGCTCCCTGACTAGCGGCTCCTACGAGCAGTACTTC.

V is TRBV2 and J is TRBJ2-1; D may be TRBD2 (6 bases). The V gene's germline CDR1 is SNHLY and CDR2 FYNNEI. The V end lost 7 bases, the J end lost 8 bases, and 12 bases lay between the germline ends. The CDR3 extends over 12 amino acids. CDR3 amino acids: CASTPPGDEQFF. In DNA, the CDR3 is TGTGCCAGCACCCCCCCGGGGGATGAGCAGTTCTTC.

The V and J genes are TRBV10-3 and TRBJ2-2; D not certain. With 7 bases removed from V and 1 base from J, the gap between germline ends came to 7 bases. The CDR3 extends over 13 amino acids. Germline V gene sequence: CDR1 ENHRY, CDR2 SYGVKD. The CDR3 region has the DNA TGTGCCATCATTTTACAGAACACCGGGGAGCTGTTTTTT. Residues: CAIILQNTGELFF.

The V and J genes are TRBV28 and TRBJ2-7; D remains ambiguous. The CDR3 covers 12 residues. Germline values: CDR1 MDHEN, CDR2 SYDVKM. V lost 9 bases, J lost 6 bases, and 15 bases lay in between. Here the CDR3 reads CASSGPMGEQYF. Here the CDR3 DNA reads TGTGCCAGTTCCGGCCCGATGGGCGAGCAGTACTTC.

This rearrangement joins TRBV5-1 to TRBJ2-7; D tentatively fits TRBD1 or TRBD2 (6 bases each). The CDR3 extends over 15 amino acids. The germline CDR1 and CDR2 sequences are SGHRS and YFSETQ. Trimming cost V 1 base and J 12 bases, with 23 bases left between them. The CDR3 protein is CASSLWEGGTSALYF. In nucleotides, the CDR3 is TGCGCCAGCAGCTTGTGGGAAGGGGGGACTTCCGCGCTGTACTTC.

The chain couples TRBV7-2 to TRBJ1-1; D may be TRBD1 (6 bases). From germline, CDR1 is SGHTA and CDR2 FQGNSA. The CDR3 loop spans 18 amino acids. The V gene lost 1 base and the J gene lost 2 bases, with 20 bases spanning the gap. The CDR3 spells CASSLEYRDTRSNTEAFF. The DNA for the CDR3 is TGTGCCAGCAGCTTAGAGTATAGGGACACCCGGTCCAACACTGAAGCTTTCTTT. The entire variable domain, with the rest obtained from reference TRBV7-2 and TRBJ1-1, is as follows: GAGVSQSPSNKVTEKGKDVELRCDPISGHTALYWYRQSLGQGLEFLIYFQGNSAPDKSGLPSDRFSAERTGGSVSTLTIQRTQQEDSAVYLCASSLEYRDTRSNTEAFFGQGTRLTVV.

This clonotype was seen a few times. The J gene is TRBJ1-2, the V gene TRBV7-9; TRBD1 matches 10 bases. Losses at the gene ends were 9 bases for V and 8 bases for J; bases not matched to a gene: 12. The CDR3 is 14 amino acids. The germline CDR1 and CDR2 sequences are SEHNR and FQNEAQ (reference sequence). Here the CDR3 DNA reads TGTGCCAGTAGCCGGACAGGGGGGGAAGGAGGCTACACCTTC. Its protein product is CASSRTGGEGGYTF.

Points on this clonotype: At one of its ends the junction is not consistent with the germline gene, which may arise from a read error. This rearrangement joins TRBV29-1 to TRBJ1-1, with D possibly being TRBD1 (5 bases). CDR3 size: 12 residues. Germline V lookup: CDR1 SQVTM, CDR2 ANQGSEA. This CDR3 reads CSVEGDGGEAFF. CDR3 DNA: TGCAGCGTCGAAGGGGACGGGGGGGAGGCTTTCTTT. Filled out from reference TRBV29-1 and TRBJ1-1, the complete variable domain reads SAVISQKPSRDICQRGTSLTIQCQVDSQVTMMFWYRQQPGQSLTLIATANQGSEATYESGFVIDKFPISRPNLTFSTLTVSNMSPEDSSIYLCSVEGDGGEAFFGQGTRLTVV.

The chain links TRBV29-1 to TRBJ2-5, with 7 nucleotides matching TRBD1. The V gene end was trimmed by 0 bases and the J gene end by 6 bases; junction bases not matched to a gene: 13. CDR3 length: 16 amino acids. Per germline, CDR1 SQVTM and CDR2 ANQGSEA. CDR3 amino acids: CSVEEATGTVLQTQYF. As DNA, the CDR3 is TGCAGCGTTGAAGAAGCCACCGGGACAGTACTACAGACCCAGTACTTC.

The genes are TRBV7-9 and TRBJ1-1; a possible D gene is TRBD1 (6 bases). Germline CDR1 SEHNR, CDR2 FQNEAQ (reference sequence). This CDR3 spans 14 amino acids. V lost 2 bases to trimming and J lost 6 bases, with 13 bases between them. CDR3 amino acids: CASSLRPGAPEAFF. CDR3 DNA sequence: TGTGCCAGCAGCTTAAGGCCAGGGGCCCCTGAAGCTTTCTTT.

The chain couples TRBV6-5 to TRBJ2-1, with a weak D call TRBD1 (6 bases). The germline V gene encodes CDR1 MNHEY and CDR2 SVGAGI. The CDR3 runs to 17 residues. V was cut by 0 bases and J by 4 bases, with 16 bases left in between. CDR3 sequence reads: CASSYSFGQGQYNEQFF. In DNA, the CDR3 is TGTGCCAGCAGTTACTCATTTGGGCAGGGGCAATACAATGAGCAGTTCTTC.